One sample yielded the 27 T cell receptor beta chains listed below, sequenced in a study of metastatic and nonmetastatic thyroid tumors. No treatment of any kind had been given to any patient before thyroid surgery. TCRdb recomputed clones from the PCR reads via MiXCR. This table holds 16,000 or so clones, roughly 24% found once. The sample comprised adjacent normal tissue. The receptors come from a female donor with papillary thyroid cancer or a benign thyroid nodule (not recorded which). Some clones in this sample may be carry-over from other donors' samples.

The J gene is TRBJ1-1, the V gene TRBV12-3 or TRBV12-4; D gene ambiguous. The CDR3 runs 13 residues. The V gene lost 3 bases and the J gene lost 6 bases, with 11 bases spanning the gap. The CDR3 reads CASSLGGYAEAFF. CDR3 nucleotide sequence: TGTGCCAGCAGTTTGGGTGGCTACGCTGAAGCTTTCTTT.

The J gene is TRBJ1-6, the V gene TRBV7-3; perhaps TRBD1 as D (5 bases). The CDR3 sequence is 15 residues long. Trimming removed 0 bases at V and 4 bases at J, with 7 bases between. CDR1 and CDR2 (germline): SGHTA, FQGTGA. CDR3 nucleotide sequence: TGTGCCAGCAGCTTAACGGGACTGTATAATTCACCCCTCCACTTT. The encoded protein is CASSLTGLYNSPLHF.

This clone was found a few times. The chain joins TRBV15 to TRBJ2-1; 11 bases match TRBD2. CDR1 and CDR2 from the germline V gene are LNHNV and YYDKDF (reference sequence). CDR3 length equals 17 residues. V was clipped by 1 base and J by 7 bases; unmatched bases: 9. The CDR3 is CATSRVKTSGSGNEQFF. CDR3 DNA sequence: TGTGCCACCAGCAGAGTCAAAACTAGCGGGAGTGGTAATGAGCAGTTCTTC.

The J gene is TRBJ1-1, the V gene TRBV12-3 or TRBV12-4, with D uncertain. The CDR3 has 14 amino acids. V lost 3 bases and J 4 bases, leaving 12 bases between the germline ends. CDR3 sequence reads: CASSFQGSGTEAFF. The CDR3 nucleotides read TGTGCCAGCAGTTTTCAAGGGTCCGGCACTGAAGCTTTCTTT.

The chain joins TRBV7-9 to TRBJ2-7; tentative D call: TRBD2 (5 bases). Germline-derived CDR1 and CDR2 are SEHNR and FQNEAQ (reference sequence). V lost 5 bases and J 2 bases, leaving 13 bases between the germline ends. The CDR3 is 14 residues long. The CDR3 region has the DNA TGTGCCAGCAGCCTACACGGGGTTACCTACGAGCAGTACTTC. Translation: CASSLHGVTYEQYF.

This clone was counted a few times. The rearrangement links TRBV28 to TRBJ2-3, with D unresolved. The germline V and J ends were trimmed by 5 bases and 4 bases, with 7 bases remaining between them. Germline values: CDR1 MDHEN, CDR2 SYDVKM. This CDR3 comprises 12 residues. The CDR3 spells CASSRVADTQYF. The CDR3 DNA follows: TGTGCCAGCAGTCGGGTGGCAGATACGCAGTATTTT.

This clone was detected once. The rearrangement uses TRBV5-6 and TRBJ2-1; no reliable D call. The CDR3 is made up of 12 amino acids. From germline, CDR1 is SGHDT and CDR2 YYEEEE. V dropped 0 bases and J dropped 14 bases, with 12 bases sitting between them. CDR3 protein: CASSLVVNVEFF. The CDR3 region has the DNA TGTGCCAGCAGCTTGGTGGTGAACGTGGAGTTCTTC.

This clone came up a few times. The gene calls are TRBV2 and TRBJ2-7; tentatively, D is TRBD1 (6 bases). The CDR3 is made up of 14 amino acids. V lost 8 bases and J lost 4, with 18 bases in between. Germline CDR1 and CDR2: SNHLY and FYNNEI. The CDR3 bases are TGTGCCAGCTCCAGAAGGGCAGGGGAGTACGAGCAGTACTTC. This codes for CASSRRAGEYEQYF.

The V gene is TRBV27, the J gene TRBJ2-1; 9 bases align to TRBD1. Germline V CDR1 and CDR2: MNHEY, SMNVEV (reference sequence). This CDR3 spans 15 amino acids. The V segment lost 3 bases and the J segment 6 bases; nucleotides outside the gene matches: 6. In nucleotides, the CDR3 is TGTGCCAGCAGTTTCAGGGGACAGGGTATCAATGAGCAGTTCTTC. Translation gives CASSFRGQGINEQFF.

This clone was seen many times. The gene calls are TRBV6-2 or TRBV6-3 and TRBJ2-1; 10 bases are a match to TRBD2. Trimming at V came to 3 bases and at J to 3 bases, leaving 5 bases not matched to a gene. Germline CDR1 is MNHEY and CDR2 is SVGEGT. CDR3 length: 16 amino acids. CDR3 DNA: TGTGCCAGCAGTTATCCCACTAGCGGGGTCTACAATGAGCAGTTCTTC. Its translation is CASSYPTSGVYNEQFF.

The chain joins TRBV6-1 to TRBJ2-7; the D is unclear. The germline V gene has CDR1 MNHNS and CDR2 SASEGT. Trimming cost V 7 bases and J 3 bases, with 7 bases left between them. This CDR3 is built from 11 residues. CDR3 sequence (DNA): TGTGCCAGCATAAAGGACTACGAGCAGTACTTC. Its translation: CASIKDYEQYF.

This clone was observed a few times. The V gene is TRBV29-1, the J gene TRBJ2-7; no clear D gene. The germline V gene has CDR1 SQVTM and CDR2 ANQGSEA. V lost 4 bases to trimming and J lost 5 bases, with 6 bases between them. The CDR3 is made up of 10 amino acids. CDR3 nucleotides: TGCAGCGTTGTACAGCACGAGCAGTACTTC. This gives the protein CSVVQHEQYF.

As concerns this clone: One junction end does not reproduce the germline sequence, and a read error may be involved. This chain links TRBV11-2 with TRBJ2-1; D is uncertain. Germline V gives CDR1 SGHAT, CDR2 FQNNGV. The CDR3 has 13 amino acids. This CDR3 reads CASSLSSINEQFF. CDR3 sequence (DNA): TGTGCCAGTAGCTTATCGTCAATCAATGAGCAGTTCTTC. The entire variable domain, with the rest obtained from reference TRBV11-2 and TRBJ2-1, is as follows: EAGVAQSPRYKIIEKRQSVAFWCNPISGHATLYWYQQILGQGPKLLIQFQNNGVVDDSQLPKDRFSAERLKGVDSTLKIQPAKLEDSAVYLCASSLSSINEQFFGPGTRLTVL.

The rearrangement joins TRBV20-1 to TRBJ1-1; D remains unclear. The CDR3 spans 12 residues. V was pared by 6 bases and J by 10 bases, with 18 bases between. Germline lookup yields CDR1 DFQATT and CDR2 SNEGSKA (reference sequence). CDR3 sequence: CSAPHKGGGAFF. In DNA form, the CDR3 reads TGCAGTGCCCCACATAAAGGTGGAGGAGCTTTCTTT.

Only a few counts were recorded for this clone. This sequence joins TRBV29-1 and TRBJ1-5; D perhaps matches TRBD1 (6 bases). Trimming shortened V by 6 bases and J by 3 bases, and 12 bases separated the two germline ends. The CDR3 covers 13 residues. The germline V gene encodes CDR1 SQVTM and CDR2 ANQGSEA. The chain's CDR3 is CSVARQANQPQHF. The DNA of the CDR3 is TGCAGCGTAGCTAGACAGGCCAATCAGCCCCAGCATTTT. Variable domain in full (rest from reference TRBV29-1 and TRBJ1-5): SAVISQKPSRDICQRGTSLTIQCQVDSQVTMMFWYRQQPGQSLTLIATANQGSEATYESGFVIDKFPISRPNLTFSTLTVSNMSPEDSSIYLCSVARQANQPQHFGDGTRLSIL.

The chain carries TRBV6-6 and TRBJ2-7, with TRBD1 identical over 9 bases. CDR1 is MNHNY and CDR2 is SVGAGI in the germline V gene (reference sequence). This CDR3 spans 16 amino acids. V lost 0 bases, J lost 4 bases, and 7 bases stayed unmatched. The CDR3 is CASSYSSGTGSYEQYF. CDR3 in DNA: TGTGCCAGCAGTTACTCATCCGGGACAGGGTCATACGAGCAGTACTTC.

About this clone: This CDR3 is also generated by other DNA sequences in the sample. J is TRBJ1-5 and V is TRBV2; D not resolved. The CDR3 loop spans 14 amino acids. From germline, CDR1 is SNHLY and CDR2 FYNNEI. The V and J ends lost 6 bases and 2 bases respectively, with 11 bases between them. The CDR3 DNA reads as TGTGCCAGCAGCGCGGCCGGGGGCAATCAGCCCCAGCATTTT. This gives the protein CASSAAGGNQPQHF.

Here the CDR3 DNA reads TGTGCCAGCAGGGTAATTCCCCTAGCGGTCCCTGACGATGAGCAGTTCTTC. Translating it yields CASRVIPLAVPDDEQFF. The chain recombines TRBV6-5 with TRBJ2-1; 7 nucleotides align to TRBD2. CDR1 is MNHEY and CDR2 is SVGAGI in the germline V gene. J gave up 8 bases and V 6 bases, and 19 bases lay outside the gene matches. The CDR3 has 17 residues.

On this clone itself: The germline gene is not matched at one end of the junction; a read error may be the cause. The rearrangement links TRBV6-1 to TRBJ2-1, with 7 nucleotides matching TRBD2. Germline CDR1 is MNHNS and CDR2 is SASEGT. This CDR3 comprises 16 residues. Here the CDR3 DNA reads TGTGCCAGCAGCCGATTCCAGCGGGGTTCCTACAATGAGCGGTTCTTC. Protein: CASSRFQRGSYNERFF.

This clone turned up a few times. CDR3 sequence reads: CASSKTGGGEQFF. CDR3 nucleotide sequence: TGTGCCAGTAGTAAGACAGGGGGCGGTGAGCAGTTCTTC. This chain joins TRBV19 and TRBJ2-1; the match to TRBD1 covers 10 bases. CDR3 length equals 13 residues. Germline loops: CDR1 LNHDA, CDR2 SQIVND (reference sequence). The V segment lost 4 bases and the J segment 9 bases; nucleotides outside the gene matches: 3.

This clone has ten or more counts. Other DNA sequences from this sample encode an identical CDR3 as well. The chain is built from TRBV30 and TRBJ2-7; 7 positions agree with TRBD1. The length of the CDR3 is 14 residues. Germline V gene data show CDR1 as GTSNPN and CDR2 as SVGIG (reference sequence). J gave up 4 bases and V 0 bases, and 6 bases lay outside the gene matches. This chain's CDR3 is CAWSVSGTAYEQYF. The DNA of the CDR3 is TGTGCCTGGAGTGTTTCCGGGACAGCTTACGAGCAGTACTTC.

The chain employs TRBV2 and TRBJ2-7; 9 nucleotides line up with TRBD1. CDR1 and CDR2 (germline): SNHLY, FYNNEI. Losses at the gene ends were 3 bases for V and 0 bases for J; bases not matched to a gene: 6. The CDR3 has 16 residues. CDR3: CASSDTEGQGSYEQYF. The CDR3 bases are TGTGCCAGCAGTGATACCGAGGGACAGGGCTCCTACGAGCAGTACTTC.

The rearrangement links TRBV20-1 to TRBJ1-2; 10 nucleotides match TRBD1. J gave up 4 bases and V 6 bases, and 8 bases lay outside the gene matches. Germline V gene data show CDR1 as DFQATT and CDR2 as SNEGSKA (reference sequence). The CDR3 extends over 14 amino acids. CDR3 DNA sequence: TGCAGTGCCCCGACAGGGGGCAGCGGCTATGGCTACACCTTC. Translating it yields CSAPTGGSGYGYTF.

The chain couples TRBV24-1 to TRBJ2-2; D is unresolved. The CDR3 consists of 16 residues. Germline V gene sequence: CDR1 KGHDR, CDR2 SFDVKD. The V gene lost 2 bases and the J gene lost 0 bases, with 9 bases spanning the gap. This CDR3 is CATSDWSGTNTGELFF. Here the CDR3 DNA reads TGTGCCACCAGTGATTGGTCAGGAACGAACACCGGGGAGCTGTTTTTT.

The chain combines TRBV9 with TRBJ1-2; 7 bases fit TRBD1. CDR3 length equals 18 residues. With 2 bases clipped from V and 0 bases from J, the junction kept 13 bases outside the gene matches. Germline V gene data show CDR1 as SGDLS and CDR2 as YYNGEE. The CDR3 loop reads CASSVEGGQFTPNYGYTF. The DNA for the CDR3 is TGTGCCAGCAGCGTGGAGGGGGGACAGTTTACCCCTAACTATGGCTACACCTTC.

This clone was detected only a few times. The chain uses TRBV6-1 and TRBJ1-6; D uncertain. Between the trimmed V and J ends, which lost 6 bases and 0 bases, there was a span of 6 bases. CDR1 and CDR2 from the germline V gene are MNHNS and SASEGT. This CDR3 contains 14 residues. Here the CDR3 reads CASRGTSYNSPLHF. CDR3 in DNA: TGTGCCAGCAGAGGAACCTCCTATAATTCACCCCTCCACTTT.

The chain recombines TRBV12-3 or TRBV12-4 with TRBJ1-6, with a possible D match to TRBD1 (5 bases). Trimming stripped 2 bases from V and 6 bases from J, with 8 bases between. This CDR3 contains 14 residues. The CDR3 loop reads CASSLRQTNSPLHF. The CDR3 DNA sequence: TGTGCCAGCAGTTTAAGACAGACTAATTCACCCCTCCACTTT.